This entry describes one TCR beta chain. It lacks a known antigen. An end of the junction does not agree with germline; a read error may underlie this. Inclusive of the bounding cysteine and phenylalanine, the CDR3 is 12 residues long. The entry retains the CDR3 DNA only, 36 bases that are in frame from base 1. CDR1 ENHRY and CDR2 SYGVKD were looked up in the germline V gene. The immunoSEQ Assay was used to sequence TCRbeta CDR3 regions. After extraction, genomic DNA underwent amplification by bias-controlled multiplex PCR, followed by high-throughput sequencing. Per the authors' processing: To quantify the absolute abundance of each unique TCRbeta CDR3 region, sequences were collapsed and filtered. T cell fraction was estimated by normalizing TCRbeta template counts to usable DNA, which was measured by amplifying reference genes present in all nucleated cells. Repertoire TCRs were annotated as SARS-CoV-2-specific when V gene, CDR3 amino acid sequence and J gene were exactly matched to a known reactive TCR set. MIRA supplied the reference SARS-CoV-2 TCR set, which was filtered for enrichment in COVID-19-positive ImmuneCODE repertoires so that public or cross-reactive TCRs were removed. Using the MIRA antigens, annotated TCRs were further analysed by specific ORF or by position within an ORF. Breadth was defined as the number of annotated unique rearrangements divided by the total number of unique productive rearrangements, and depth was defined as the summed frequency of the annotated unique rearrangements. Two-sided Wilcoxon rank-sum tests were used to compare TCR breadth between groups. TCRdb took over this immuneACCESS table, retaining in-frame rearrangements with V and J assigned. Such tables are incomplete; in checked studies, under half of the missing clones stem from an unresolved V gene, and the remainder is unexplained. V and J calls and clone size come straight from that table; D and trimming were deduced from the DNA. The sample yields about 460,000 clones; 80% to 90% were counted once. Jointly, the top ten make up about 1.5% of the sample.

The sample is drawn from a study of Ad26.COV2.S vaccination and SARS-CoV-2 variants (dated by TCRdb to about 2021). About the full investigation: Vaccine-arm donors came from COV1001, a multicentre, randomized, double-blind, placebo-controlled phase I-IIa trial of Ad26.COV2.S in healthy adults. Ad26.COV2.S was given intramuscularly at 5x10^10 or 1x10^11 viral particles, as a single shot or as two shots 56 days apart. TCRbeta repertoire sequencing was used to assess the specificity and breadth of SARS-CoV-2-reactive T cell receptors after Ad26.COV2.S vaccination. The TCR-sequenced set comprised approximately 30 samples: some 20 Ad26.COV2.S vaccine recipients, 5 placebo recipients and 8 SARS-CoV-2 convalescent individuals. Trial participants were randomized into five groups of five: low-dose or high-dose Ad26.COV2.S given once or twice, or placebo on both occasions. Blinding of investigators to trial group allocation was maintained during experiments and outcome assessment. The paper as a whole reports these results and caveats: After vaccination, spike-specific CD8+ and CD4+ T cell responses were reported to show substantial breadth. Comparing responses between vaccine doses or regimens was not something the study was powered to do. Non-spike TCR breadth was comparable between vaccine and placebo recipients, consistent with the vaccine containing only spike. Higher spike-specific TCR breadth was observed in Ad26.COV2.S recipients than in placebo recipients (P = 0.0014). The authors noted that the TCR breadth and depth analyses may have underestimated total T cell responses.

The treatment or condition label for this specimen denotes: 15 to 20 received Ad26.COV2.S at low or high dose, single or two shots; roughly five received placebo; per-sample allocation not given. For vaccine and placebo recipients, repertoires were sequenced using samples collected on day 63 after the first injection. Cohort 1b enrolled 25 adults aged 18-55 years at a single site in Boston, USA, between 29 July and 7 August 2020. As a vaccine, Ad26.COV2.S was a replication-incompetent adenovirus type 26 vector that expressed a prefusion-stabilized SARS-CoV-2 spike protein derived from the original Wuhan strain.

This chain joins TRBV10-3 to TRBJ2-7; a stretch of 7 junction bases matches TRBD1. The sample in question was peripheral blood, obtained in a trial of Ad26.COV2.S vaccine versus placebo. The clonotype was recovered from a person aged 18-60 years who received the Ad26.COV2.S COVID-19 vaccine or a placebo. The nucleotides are TGTGCCATCAGTGAGCTTGGGACAGCGCTCTGGTTC. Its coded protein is CAISELGTALWF.